This is a list of T cell receptor beta chains from one sample in a study of blood T cell repertoires in COVID-19. Generated by immunoSEQ multiplex PCR, the TCRdb table keeps only in-frame clones and is missing some. The profile shows some 290,000 clones, roughly 90% of them singletons. Source material: peripheral blood. The receptor set was obtained from a woman in her twenties or thirties with COVID-19, enrolled during active disease. Both conserved end residues are part of each CDR3. D genes are given only for firm matches. Some rows mark clone size as missing; the rest say once, few, many or name a class of expanded clone.

D: NA; V: TRBV7-9; J: TRBJ1-1; size: NA; CDR3: CASSPGGQGTEAFF; DNA: TGTGCCAGCAGCCCTGGAGGGCAGGGCACTGAAGCTTTCTTT
D: NA; V: TRBV19; J: TRBJ2-7; size: NA; CDR3: CASSRRDTSYEQYF; DNA: TGTGCCAGTAGTCGACGGGACACCTCCTACGAGCAGTACTTC
D: NA; V: TRBV9; J: TRBJ1-3; size: NA; CDR3: CASSVGGGSSGNTIYF; DNA: TGTGCCAGCAGCGTAGGGGGCGGGAGCTCTGGAAACACCATATATTTT
D: NA; V: TRBV11-2; J: TRBJ1-4; size: NA; CDR3: CASSLNSQGVEKLFF; DNA: TGTGCCAGCAGCTTAAATTCGCAGGGCGTAGAAAAACTGTTTTTT
D: TRBD2; V: TRBV4-1; J: TRBJ2-2; size: once; CDR3: CASSQMTSGRKNTGELFF; DNA: TGCGCCAGCAGCCAAATGACTAGCGGGAGGAAGAACACCGGGGAGCTGTTTTTT
D: NA; V: TRBV5-5; J: TRBJ2-3; size: NA; CDR3: CASSSGTDSTDTQYF; DNA: TGTGCCAGCAGCTCCGGGACTGACTCCACAGATACGCAGTATTTT
D: TRBD2; V: TRBV2; J: TRBJ2-4; size: NA; CDR3: CASSPRTSGMVIQYF; DNA: TGTGCCAGCAGTCCCCGGACTAGCGGGATGGTCATTCAGTACTTC
D: NA; V: TRBV13; J: TRBJ2-7; size: NA; CDR3: CASSSQGGSEPSSYEQYF; DNA: TGTGCCAGCAGCTCTCAGGGGGGCAGCGAACCGAGCTCCTACGAGCAGTACTTC
D: NA; V: TRBV29-1; J: TRBJ1-1; size: NA; CDR3: CSVSAGANTEAFF; DNA: TGCAGCGTCAGTGCGGGGGCTAACACTGAAGCTTTCTTT
D: NA; V: TRBV18; J: TRBJ1-1; size: NA; CDR3: CASSPPGGTEAFF; DNA: TGTGCCAGCTCACCACCGGGGGGCACTGAAGCTTTCTTT
D: NA; V: TRBV7-9; J: TRBJ2-5; size: NA; CDR3: CASSPESQETQYF; DNA: TGTGCCAGCAGCCCCGAGTCTCAAGAGACCCAGTACTTC
D: NA; V: TRBV24-1; J: TRBJ2-1; size: NA; CDR3: CATSDPRREVANEQFF; DNA: TGTGCCACCAGTGATCCTCGCAGGGAGGTGGCCAATGAGCAGTTCTTC
D: NA; V: TRBV4-1; J: TRBJ2-3; size: NA; CDR3: CASSLGLGGTDTQYF; DNA: TGCGCCAGCAGCCTGGGACTGGGAGGCACAGATACGCAGTATTTT